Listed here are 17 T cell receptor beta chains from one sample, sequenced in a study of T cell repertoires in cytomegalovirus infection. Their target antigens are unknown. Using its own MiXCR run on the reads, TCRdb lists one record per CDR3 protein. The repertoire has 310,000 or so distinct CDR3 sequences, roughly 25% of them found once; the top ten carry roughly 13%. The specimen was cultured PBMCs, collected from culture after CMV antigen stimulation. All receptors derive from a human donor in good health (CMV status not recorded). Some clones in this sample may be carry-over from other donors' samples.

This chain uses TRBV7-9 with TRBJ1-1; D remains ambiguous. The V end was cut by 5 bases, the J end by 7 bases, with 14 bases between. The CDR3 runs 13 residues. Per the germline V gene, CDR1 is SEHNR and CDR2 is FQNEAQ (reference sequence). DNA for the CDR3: TGTGCCAGCAGCCGCCACGGGAGGTTTGAAGCTTTCTTT. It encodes CASSRHGRFEAFF. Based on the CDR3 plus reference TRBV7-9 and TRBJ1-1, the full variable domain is DTGVSQNPRHKITKRGQNVTFRCDPISEHNRLYWYRQTLGQGPEFLTYFQNEAQLEKSRLLSDRFSAERPKGSFSTLEIQRTEQGDSAMYLCASSRHGRFEAFFGQGTRLTVV.

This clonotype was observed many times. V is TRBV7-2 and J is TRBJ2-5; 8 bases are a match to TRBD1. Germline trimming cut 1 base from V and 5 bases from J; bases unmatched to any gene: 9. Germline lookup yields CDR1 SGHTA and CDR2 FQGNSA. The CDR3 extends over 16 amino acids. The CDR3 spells CASSLEAGGARETQYF. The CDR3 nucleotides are TGTGCCAGCAGCTTAGAAGCAGGGGGCGCAAGGGAGACCCAGTACTTC.

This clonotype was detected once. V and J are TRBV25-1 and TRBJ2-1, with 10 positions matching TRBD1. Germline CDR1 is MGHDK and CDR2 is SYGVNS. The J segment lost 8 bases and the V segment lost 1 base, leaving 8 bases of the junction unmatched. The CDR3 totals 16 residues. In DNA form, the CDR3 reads TGTGCCAGCAGTGAATTTGGGACAGGGGATGGTCATGAGCAGTTCTTC. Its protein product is CASSEFGTGDGHEQFF.

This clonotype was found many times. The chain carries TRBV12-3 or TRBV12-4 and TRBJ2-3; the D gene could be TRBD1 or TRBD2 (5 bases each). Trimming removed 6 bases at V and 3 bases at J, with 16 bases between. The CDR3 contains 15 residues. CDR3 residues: CASSRLQWGTDTQYF. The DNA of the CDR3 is TGTGCCAGCAGCCGACTACAGTGGGGGACAGATACGCAGTATTTT.

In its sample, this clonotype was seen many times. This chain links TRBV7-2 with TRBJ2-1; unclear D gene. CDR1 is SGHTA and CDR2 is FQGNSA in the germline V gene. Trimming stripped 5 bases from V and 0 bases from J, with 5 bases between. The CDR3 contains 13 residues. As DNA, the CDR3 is TGTGCCAGCAGCATTACCTCCTACAATGAGCAGTTCTTC. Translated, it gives CASSITSYNEQFF.

CDR3 in amino acids: CSVGRVTETQYF. The CDR3, as DNA: TGCAGCGTTGGACGGGTTACAGAGACCCAGTACTTC. The chain couples TRBV29-1 to TRBJ2-5; D unclear. This CDR3 is built from 12 residues. From germline, CDR1 is SQVTM and CDR2 ANQGSEA. V lost 4 bases and J 4 bases, leaving 10 bases between the germline ends.

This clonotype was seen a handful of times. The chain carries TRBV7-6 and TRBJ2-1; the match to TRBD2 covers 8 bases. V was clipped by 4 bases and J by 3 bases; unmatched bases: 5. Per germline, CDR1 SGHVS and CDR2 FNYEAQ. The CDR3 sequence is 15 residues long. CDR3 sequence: CASSSPGGLYNEQFF. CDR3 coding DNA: TGTGCCAGCAGCTCCCCGGGGGGGCTCTACAATGAGCAGTTCTTC.

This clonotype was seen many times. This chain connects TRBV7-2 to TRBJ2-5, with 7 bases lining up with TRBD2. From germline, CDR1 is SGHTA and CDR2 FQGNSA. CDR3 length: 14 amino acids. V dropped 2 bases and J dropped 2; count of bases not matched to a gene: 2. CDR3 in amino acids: CASSLLADQETQYF. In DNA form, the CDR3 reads TGTGCCAGCAGCTTACTAGCGGATCAAGAGACCCAGTACTTC.

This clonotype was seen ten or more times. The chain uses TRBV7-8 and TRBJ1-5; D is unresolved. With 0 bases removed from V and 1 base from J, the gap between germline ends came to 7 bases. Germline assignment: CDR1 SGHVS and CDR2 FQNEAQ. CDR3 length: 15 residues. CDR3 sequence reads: CASSLARRSNQPQHF. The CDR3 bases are TGTGCCAGCAGCTTAGCGAGACGAAGCAATCAGCCCCAGCATTTT.

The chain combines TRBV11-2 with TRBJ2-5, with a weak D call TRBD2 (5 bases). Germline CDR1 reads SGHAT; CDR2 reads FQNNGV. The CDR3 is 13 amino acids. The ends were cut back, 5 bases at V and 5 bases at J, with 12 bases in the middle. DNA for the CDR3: TGTGCCAGCAGCCGGACTCTGGGCGAGACCCAGTACTTC. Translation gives CASSRTLGETQYF.

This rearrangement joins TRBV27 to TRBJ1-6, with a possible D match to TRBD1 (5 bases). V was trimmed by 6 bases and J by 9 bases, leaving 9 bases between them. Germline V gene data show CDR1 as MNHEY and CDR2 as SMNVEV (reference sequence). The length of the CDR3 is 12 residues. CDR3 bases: TGTGCCAGCAGGCAGGGCTCTTCACCCCTCCACTTT. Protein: CASRQGSSPLHF.

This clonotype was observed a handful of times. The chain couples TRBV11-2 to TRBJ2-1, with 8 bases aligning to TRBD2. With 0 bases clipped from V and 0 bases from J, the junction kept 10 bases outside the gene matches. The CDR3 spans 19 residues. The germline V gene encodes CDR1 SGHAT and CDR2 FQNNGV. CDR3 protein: CASSLETSGLKNSYNEQFF. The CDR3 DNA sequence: TGTGCCAGCAGCTTAGAAACTAGCGGACTTAAGAACTCCTACAATGAGCAGTTCTTC.

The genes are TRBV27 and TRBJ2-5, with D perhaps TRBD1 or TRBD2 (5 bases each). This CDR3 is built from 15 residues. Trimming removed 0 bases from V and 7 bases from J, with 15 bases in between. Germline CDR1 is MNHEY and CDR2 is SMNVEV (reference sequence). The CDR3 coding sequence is TGTGCCAGCAGTTTATCCGGGACCCACCTGGGGACCCAGTACTTC. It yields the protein CASSLSGTHLGTQYF.

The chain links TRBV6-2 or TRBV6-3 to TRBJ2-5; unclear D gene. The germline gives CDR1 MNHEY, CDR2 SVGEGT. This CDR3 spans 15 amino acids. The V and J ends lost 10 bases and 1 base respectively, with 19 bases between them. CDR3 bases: TGTGCCACCTACAACTTTGGGCAGATCCAAGAGACCCAGTACTTC. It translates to CATYNFGQIQETQYF.

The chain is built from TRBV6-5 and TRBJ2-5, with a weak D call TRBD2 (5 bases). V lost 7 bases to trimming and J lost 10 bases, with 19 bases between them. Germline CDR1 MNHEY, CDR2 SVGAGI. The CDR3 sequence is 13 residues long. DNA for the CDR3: TGTGCCAGCAAAACGGCTAGCCAAGAGCACCAGTACTTC. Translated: CASKTASQEHQYF.

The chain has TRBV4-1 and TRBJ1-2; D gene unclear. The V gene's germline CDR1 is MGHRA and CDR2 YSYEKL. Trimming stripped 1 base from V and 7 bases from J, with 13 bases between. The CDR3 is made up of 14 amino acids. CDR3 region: CASSQVRIPGGYTF. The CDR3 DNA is TGCGCCAGCAGCCAAGTTCGCATACCCGGTGGCTACACCTTC.

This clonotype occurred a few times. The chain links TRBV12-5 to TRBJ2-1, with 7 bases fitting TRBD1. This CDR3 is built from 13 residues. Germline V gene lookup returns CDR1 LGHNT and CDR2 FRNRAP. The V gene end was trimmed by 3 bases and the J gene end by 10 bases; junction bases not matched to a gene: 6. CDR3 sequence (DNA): TGTGCTAGTGGTTTACCCAACAGGGGCGAGCAGTTCTTC. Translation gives CASGLPNRGEQFF.